This T cell receptor beta chain comes out of a study of T cell changes during pregnancy in multiple sclerosis (dated 2019 in TCRdb). For context, the study as a whole: In women with multiple sclerosis, the researchers looked at how the T cell repertoire shifted as pregnancy progressed.

Taken from cysteine to phenylalanine, the CDR3 has 14 residues. The CDR3 DNA has 42 bases and is translated from base 1. The method was the immunoSEQ multiplex PCR assay. Not all clones reach the TCRdb copy of this immuneACCESS table, which keeps in-frame sequences only. Checked studies attribute under half of the gap to unresolved V genes and leave the rest unexplained. The sample has tens of thousands of clones on record, roughly 94% of them singletons. More than 1.1% of the sample goes to the ten largest clones. About this clone: Its antigen specificity is not known. Per-nucleotide qualities are absent, and no much larger clonotype sits a single base away.

The chain is assembled from TRBV7-5 and TRBJ1-3; the D call in the table, TRBD1, was not verified against the DNA. TRBV7-5 is designated a pseudogene. The clonotype comes from a female donor in good health, enrolled as a control in a pregnancy study. The source material was peripheral blood, sampled in the second trimester of pregnancy. The base sequence is TGTGTCAGAAGCTTTGGGGCGTCTGGAAACACCATATATTTT. Protein translation: CVRSFGASGNTIYF.